What follows are 24 T cell receptor beta chains derived from one specimen sequenced in a study of blood T cell repertoires in COVID-19. Some clones are missing from TCRdb's copy, which holds only in-frame ones; the method was immunoSEQ multiplex PCR. In the table there are under 350,000 clones, about 82% of which are singletons. Sequencing was done on a sample of peripheral blood. These receptors were taken from a human donor in a cohort sampled during active COVID-19.

The chain links TRBV27 to TRBJ2-7; the D gene is possibly TRBD1 (6 bases). Germline values: CDR1 MNHEY, CDR2 SMNVEV (reference sequence). The CDR3 runs to 15 residues. V was cut by 6 bases and J by 6 bases, with 21 bases left in between. This chain's CDR3 is CASSSYANRVLEQYF. CDR3 bases: TGTGCCAGCAGCTCGTATGCAAACAGGGTTCTCGAGCAGTACTTC.

The count of this clone is one. The chain links TRBV19 to TRBJ2-7; tentatively, D is TRBD1 (5 bases). The CDR3 is made up of 15 amino acids. The V gene's germline CDR1 is LNHDA and CDR2 SQIVND (reference sequence). Trimming cost V 4 bases and J 6 bases, with 19 bases left between them. CDR3 protein: CASSSPGRAPGEQYF. In DNA form, the CDR3 reads TGTGCCAGTAGTAGCCCGGGCAGGGCCCCGGGCGAGCAGTACTTC.

The V call is TRBV7-9, the J call TRBJ2-1; no firm D call. Trimming took 6 bases from V and 4 from J, leaving 13 bases between them. Germline-derived CDR1 and CDR2 are SEHNR and FQNEAQ (reference sequence). This CDR3 comprises 14 residues. CDR3 DNA: TGTGCCAGCAGAAAGGAGCTCTCATACAATGAGCAGTTCTTC. It is translated as CASRKELSYNEQFF.

The genes are TRBV14 and TRBJ2-1; D gene uncertain. This CDR3 has 18 residues. Germline V lookup: CDR1 SGHDN, CDR2 FVKESK. Trimming shortened V by 3 bases and J by 1 base, and 19 bases separated the two germline ends. CDR3 nucleotide sequence: TGTGCCAGCAGCCACCTTAGTTTCGCGGTTGGTTCCTACAATGAGCAGTTCTTC. This codes for CASSHLSFAVGSYNEQFF.

This chain links TRBV5-8 with TRBJ1-2, with 8 bases that match TRBD1. The CDR3 loop spans 14 amino acids. With 1 base clipped from V and 14 bases from J, the junction kept 13 bases outside the gene matches. Per germline, CDR1 SGHTS and CDR2 YDEGEE. CDR3 in amino acids: CASSLHFSGQARTF. DNA of the CDR3: TGTGCCAGCAGCTTGCATTTTTCGGGACAGGCGAGGACCTTC.

The V gene is TRBV19, the J gene TRBJ1-5, with 8 bases identical to TRBD1. Germline V gene lookup returns CDR1 LNHDA and CDR2 SQIVND (reference sequence). The CDR3 totals 16 residues. With V trimmed by 11 bases and J by 0 bases, 12 bases remained unmatched. The CDR3 DNA reads as TGTGCCCTGGGACAGGACGAGGGTTATAGCAATCAGCCCCAGCATTTT. It codes for CALGQDEGYSNQPQHF.

This clone was observed a few times. CDR3 sequence reads: CASRRGRDYEQYF. The DNA for the CDR3 is TGTGCCAGCAGGCGGGGCAGGGATTACGAGCAGTACTTC. The V and J genes are TRBV12-3 or TRBV12-4 and TRBJ2-7, with D possibly being TRBD2 (6 bases). CDR3 length equals 13 residues. The V and J ends lost 6 bases and 4 bases respectively, with 13 bases between them.

The chain has TRBV9 and TRBJ2-3; perhaps TRBD2 as D (6 bases). There are 16 residues in the CDR3. V lost 0 bases and J 0 bases, leaving 11 bases between the germline ends. Germline CDR1 and CDR2: SGDLS and YYNGEE. CDR3 nucleotide sequence: TGTGCCAGCAGCGTAGGGCCTAGCGTTAGCACAGATACGCAGTATTTT. This translates into CASSVGPSVSTDTQYF.

This chain uses TRBV12-5 with TRBJ1-1; no clear D. This CDR3 region has 12 residues. The V gene's germline CDR1 is LGHNT and CDR2 FRNRAP. Trimming stripped 3 bases from V and 6 bases from J, with 8 bases between. CDR3 DNA: TGTGCTAGTGGTTTATCGTTCTCTGAAGCTTTCTTT. This codes for CASGLSFSEAFF. Drawing the rest from reference TRBV12-5 and TRBJ1-1, the complete variable domain is DARVTQTPRHKVTEMGQEVTMRCQPILGHNTVFWYRQTMMQGLELLAYFRNRAPLDDSGMPKDRFSAEMPDATLATLKIQPSEPRDSAVYFCASGLSFSEAFFGQGTRLTVV.

This chain joins TRBV29-1 and TRBJ1-2; maybe TRBD1 (5 bases). V was pared by 6 bases and J by 0 bases, with 8 bases between. CDR1 and CDR2 from the germline V gene are SQVTM and ANQGSEA. This CDR3 spans 12 amino acids. The CDR3 DNA is TGCAGCGTGGGGGGGTCTAACTATGGCTACACCTTC. It specifies CSVGGSNYGYTF.

As for this clone: Other nucleotide sequences from this sample produce the same CDR3. The V call is TRBV12-3 or TRBV12-4, the J call TRBJ1-5, with a tentative D call TRBD1 (5 bases). The length of the CDR3 is 13 residues. V was clipped by 1 base and J by 4 bases, with 5 bases between them. CDR3 sequence reads: CASSLGQNQPQHF. In DNA, the CDR3 is TGTGCCAGCAGTTTAGGACAGAATCAGCCCCAGCATTTT.

The J gene is TRBJ2-1, the V gene TRBV9; D uncertain. V was trimmed by 7 bases and J by 5 bases, leaving 10 bases between them. The V gene's germline CDR1 is SGDLS and CDR2 YYNGEE. CDR3 length: 12 residues. In nucleotides, the CDR3 is TGTGCCAGCGAAGACTGGAACAATGAGCAGTTCTTC. Translating it yields CASEDWNNEQFF.

In DNA form, the CDR3 reads TGTGCCACCAGCAGAGATCTACTAGCGGGGCACGAGCAGTACTTC. Its translation is CATSRDLLAGHEQYF. J is TRBJ2-7 and V is TRBV15; 10 bases line up with TRBD2. The J segment lost 5 bases and the V segment lost 0 bases, leaving 4 bases of the junction unmatched. The CDR3 runs to 15 residues. Germline V gives CDR1 LNHNV, CDR2 YYDKDF (reference sequence).

This rearrangement joins TRBV6-5 to TRBJ1-6; 7 nucleotides align to TRBD1. The V gene end was trimmed by 6 bases and the J gene end by 7 bases; junction bases not matched to a gene: 6. The CDR3 covers 14 residues. Germline CDR1 MNHEY, CDR2 SVGAGI. CDR3 in DNA: TGTGCCAGCAGAACCGGGACAGCCAATTCACCCCTCCACTTT. Protein sequence: CASRTGTANSPLHF.

This clone was picked up one time. The rearrangement uses TRBV3-1 (or the pseudogene TRBV3-2) and TRBJ1-4, with D possibly being TRBD1 (6 bases). The germline V and J ends were trimmed by 4 bases and 7 bases, with 13 bases remaining between them. CDR3 length equals 14 residues. Germline V gene data show CDR1 as LGHDT and CDR2 as YNNKEL (reference sequence). Here the CDR3 reads CASSLDRMSEKLFF. CDR3 DNA sequence: TGTGCCAGCAGCCTCGACAGGATGTCTGAAAAACTGTTTTTT.

The V gene is TRBV19, the J gene TRBJ2-1, with 11 bases matching TRBD2. Germline lookup yields CDR1 LNHDA and CDR2 SQIVND (reference sequence). The CDR3 loop spans 16 amino acids. Trimming took 1 base from V and 10 from J; bases not matched to a gene: 9. The CDR3 region is CASSIGGGLAVVEQFF. CDR3 DNA sequence: TGTGCCAGTAGTATAGGTGGGGGACTAGCGGTCGTGGAGCAGTTCTTC.

The V gene is TRBV11-3, the J gene TRBJ2-1; 8 nucleotides agree with TRBD2. V lost 1 base and J lost 7; bases outside the gene matches: 6. This CDR3 has 15 amino acids. Germline V CDR1 and CDR2: SGHNT, YENEEA. CDR3 amino acids: CASSLGMERGNEQFF. CDR3 nucleotide sequence: TGTGCCAGCAGCTTAGGCATGGAGCGGGGGAATGAGCAGTTCTTC.

The chain employs TRBV24-1 and TRBJ1-2, with TRBD1 as a possible D gene (5 bases). Germline CDR1 KGHDR, CDR2 SFDVKD. The ends were cut back, 2 bases at V and 5 bases at J, with 17 bases in the middle. The CDR3 totals 16 residues. CDR3 nucleotides: TGTGCCACCAGTGATTCCGGCGGGGGGGTCTATTATGGCTACACCTTC. Its translation is CATSDSGGGVYYGYTF.

This chain joins TRBV5-1 and TRBJ1-2, with D perhaps TRBD1 (5 bases). The CDR3 length is 15 residues. From germline, CDR1 is SGHRS and CDR2 YFSETQ. Deletions cut 5 bases from V and 4 bases from J, with 18 bases between. The CDR3 loop is CASRLAAGATYGYTF. Here the CDR3 DNA reads TGCGCCAGCAGACTAGCTGCCGGGGCCACCTATGGCTACACCTTC.

The V and J genes are TRBV2 and TRBJ1-1, with TRBD1 as a possible D gene (5 bases). CDR1 is SNHLY, CDR2 FYNNEI, per germline. V lost 6 bases, J lost 1 base, and 12 bases lay in between. This CDR3 region has 14 residues. CDR3 in DNA: TGTGCCAGCAGACTCGGACAAGGGAACACTGAAGCTTTCTTT. Residues: CASRLGQGNTEAFF.

CDR3 sequence: CASGLVLAGGGETQYF. As DNA, the CDR3 is TGTGCTAGTGGTTTGGTACTAGCGGGGGGTGGAGAGACCCAGTACTTC. This sequence joins TRBV12-5 and TRBJ2-5; 12 bases are shared with TRBD2. Germline assignment: CDR1 LGHNT and CDR2 FRNRAP. This CDR3 is built from 16 residues. V gave up 0 bases and J gave up 4 bases; unmatched junction bases: 3.

The chain couples TRBV6-5 to TRBJ1-1, with 9 bases fitting TRBD1. The V gene's germline CDR1 is MNHEY and CDR2 SVGAGI. With V trimmed by 5 bases and J by 4 bases, 8 bases remained unmatched. This CDR3 contains 15 residues. The CDR3 nucleotides read TGTGCCAGCAGTCGTCCGGGACAGGGTCTCACTGAAGCTTTCTTT. Amino acid sequence: CASSRPGQGLTEAFF.

The gene calls are TRBV7-6 and TRBJ2-2; unclear D gene. Germline CDR1 reads SGHVS; CDR2 reads FNYEAQ. Trimming left V 5 bases short and J 2 bases short, with 12 bases between. The CDR3 totals 15 residues. CDR3 coding DNA: TGTGCCAGCAGCCGCGGCGCGCATAACACCGGGGAGCTGTTTTTT. It yields the protein CASSRGAHNTGELFF. Supplemented by reference TRBV7-6 and TRBJ2-2, the full variable domain reads GAGVSQSPRYKVTKRGQDVALRCDPISGHVSLYWYRQALGQGPEFLTYFNYEAQQDKSGLPNDRFSAERPEGSISTLTIQRTEQRDSAMYRCASSRGAHNTGELFFGEGSRLTVL.

This chain uses TRBV28 with TRBJ2-7; 7 bases align to TRBD1. The CDR3 contains 14 residues. Germline V gives CDR1 MDHEN, CDR2 SYDVKM. Trimming removed 5 bases from V and 3 bases from J; junction bases left unmatched: 7. The CDR3 nucleotides read TGTGCCAGCAGTATCACAGGGGATTTCTACGAGCAGTACTTC. Amino acid sequence: CASSITGDFYEQYF.